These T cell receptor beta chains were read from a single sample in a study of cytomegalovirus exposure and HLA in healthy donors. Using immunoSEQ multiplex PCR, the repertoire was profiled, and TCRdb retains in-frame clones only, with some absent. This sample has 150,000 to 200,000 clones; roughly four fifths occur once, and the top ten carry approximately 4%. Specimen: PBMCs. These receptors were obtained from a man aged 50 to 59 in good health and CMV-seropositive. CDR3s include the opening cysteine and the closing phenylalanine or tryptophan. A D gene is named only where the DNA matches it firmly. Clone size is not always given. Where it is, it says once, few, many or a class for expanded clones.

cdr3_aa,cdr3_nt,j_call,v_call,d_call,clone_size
CASSPGLPGEQFF,TGTGCCAGCAGTCCGGGACTCCCCGGGGAGCAGTTCTTC,TRBJ2-1,TRBV6-6,-,few
CASSLGGLRGQETQYF,TGCGCCAGCAGCTTGGGGGGACTTCGGGGGCAAGAGACCCAGTACTTC,TRBJ2-5,TRBV5-1,-,-
CASSLRLTRGLYEQYF,TGTGCCAGCAGTTTACGCCTCACTAGAGGGCTCTACGAGCAGTACTTC,TRBJ2-7,TRBV27,-,-
CASTWRGSNEQFF,TGTGCCAGCACCTGGCGGGGGTCCAATGAGCAGTTCTTC,TRBJ2-1,TRBV27,TRBD2,-
CASTRDSYEQYF,TGTGCCAGCACCCGGGACAGCTACGAGCAGTACTTC,TRBJ2-7,TRBV2,TRBD1,-
CASSLRGRWGYTF,TGTGCCAGCAGCTTACGGGGGAGATGGGGCTACACCTTC,TRBJ1-2,TRBV13,-,-
CASSPGRDQPQHF,TGTGCCAGCTCACCGGGGCGCGATCAGCCCCAGCATTTT,TRBJ1-5,TRBV18,-,once
CASSYSGTGGTEAFF,TGTGCCAGCAGTTACTCCGGGACAGGGGGCACTGAAGCTTTCTTT,TRBJ1-1,TRBV27,TRBD1,once
CASSFPGQKVNEKLFF,TGTGCCAGCAGTTTCCCCGGACAGAAAGTTAATGAAAAACTGTTTTTT,TRBJ1-4,TRBV28,-,-
CASSLGNVGQENYGYTF,TGTGCCAGCAGCTTAGGGAACGTGGGACAGGAGAACTATGGCTACACCTTC,TRBJ1-2,TRBV13,TRBD1,-
CAWRYREWAYGYTF,TGTGCCTGGAGATACAGGGAGTGGGCCTATGGCTACACCTTC,TRBJ1-2,TRBV30,-,-